This T cell receptor (beta chain) appears in the sequencing data of a study of tumor-infiltrating lymphocytes in primary liver carcinoma. Across the study: Samples returned roughly 3.5 to 7.5 million productive TCRbeta reads, a yield that was similar across tissue types. Study findings and constraints: Tumor top-250-clone fraction significantly exceeded that of blood (p = 0.039).

Co-extraction yielded RNA and DNA from around 20-30 mg of unsorted bulk tissue. Total RNA amounting to around 540 ng was the source from which TCR beta cDNA was made with a constant-region primer. Construction of TCR beta libraries relied on three successive nested multiplex PCR rounds employing slightly modified ARM-PCR. One entry per CDR3 protein results from TCRdb running MiXCR on the multiplex PCR reads. This sample has just over 30,000 distinct CDR3 sequences; roughly 77% occur once, and the top ten carry about 30%. Worth noting for this clonotype: Its specificity is not known. A junction end diverges from the germline sequence, so it may reflect a read error.

The clonotype comes from a woman in her thirties with primary liver carcinoma and hepatitis B virus infection. The sequenced material came from liver tumor tissue from sampling region 3. Subset in this sample: tumor region T3, left-lateral pole.

The CDR3 DNA reads TGTGCCAGCAGCCAAGATGAGGGGTACAATGAGGAGTTCTTC. This translates into CASSQDEGYNEEFF. The chain joins TRBV14 to TRBJ2-1; TRBD1 or TRBD2 may be the D gene (5 bases each). The CDR3 contains 14 residues. The V gene's germline CDR1 is SGHDN and CDR2 FVKESK.